Below are 30 T cell receptor beta chains sequenced from a single sample in a study of CD8+ T cells in alopecia areata. Treatment specified: oral pan-JAK inhibitor, 5-10 mg twice daily. It was cDNA, reverse transcribed from extracted RNA, that served as the sequencing template. Libraries were prepared by immunoSEQ multiplex PCR; TCRdb keeps only in-frame clonotypes and omits some of them. The repertoire holds under 200,000 clones, with approximately 57% as singletons. Sequences were derived from CD4+ T cells sorted from blood, sampled at week 24, from a patient treated with tofacitinib. These receptors all stem from a human donor with alopecia areata.

Details on this clone: The junction shows a germline mismatch at one end, possibly a read error. The V and J genes are TRBV29-1 and TRBJ2-5; no definite D call. CDR1 is SQVTM and CDR2 is ANQGSEA in the germline V gene. The CDR3 is made up of 15 amino acids. Here the CDR3 reads CSVKDPMLGQETQYF. As DNA, the CDR3 is TGCAGCGTTAAAGACCCTATGCTAGGACAAGAGACCCAGTACTTC.

CDR3 sequence reads: CASSELAGPTDTQYF. CDR3 nucleotide sequence: TGTGCCAGCAGTGAACTAGCGGGCCCCACAGATACGCAGTATTTT. This rearrangement joins TRBV2 to TRBJ2-3; 8 nucleotides match TRBD2. The J segment lost 2 bases and the V segment lost 2 bases, leaving 3 bases of the junction unmatched. There are 15 residues in the CDR3. Germline assignment: CDR1 SNHLY and CDR2 FYNNEI.

In DNA, the CDR3 is TGTGCCAGCAGCTTCCCCGACAGAGAAGAGGGCTACACCTTC. Its translation: CASSFPDREEGYTF. This chain joins TRBV5-4 and TRBJ1-2; D possibly corresponds to TRBD1 (5 bases). CDR1 SGHNT and CDR2 YYREEE come from the germline V gene (reference sequence). V gave up 2 bases and J gave up 8 bases, with 16 bases separating them. This CDR3 region has 14 residues.

The rearrangement links TRBV15 to TRBJ1-1; unclear D gene. The CDR3 has 15 amino acids. The germline V and J ends were trimmed by 0 bases and 4 bases, with 12 bases remaining between them. Germline-derived CDR1 and CDR2 are LNHNV and YYDKDF (reference sequence). CDR3 DNA sequence: TGTGCCACCAGCAGAGAAGGTGGAGGGAGCACTGAAGCTTTCTTT. It is translated as CATSREGGGSTEAFF.

The chain carries TRBV30 and TRBJ2-1, with D perhaps TRBD1 or TRBD2 (5 bases each). V was trimmed by 1 base and J by 9 bases, leaving 19 bases between them. Germline lookup yields CDR1 GTSNPN and CDR2 SVGIG (reference sequence). The CDR3 totals 15 residues. The CDR3 coding sequence is TGTGCCTGGAGTGGTCAGCCGGGGCAGAGTAGTGAGCAGTTCTTC. Protein sequence: CAWSGQPGQSSEQFF.

This clone occurred a few times. This chain uses TRBV29-1 with TRBJ2-1, with TRBD2 identical over 9 bases. The J segment lost 9 bases and the V segment lost 0 bases, leaving 6 bases of the junction unmatched. CDR3 length: 14 amino acids. Per the germline V gene, CDR1 is SQVTM and CDR2 is ANQGSEA. The CDR3 loop reads CSVEERGGPGEQFF. The CDR3 nucleotides read TGCAGCGTTGAAGAGCGGGGGGGCCCGGGTGAGCAGTTCTTC.

The gene calls are TRBV30 and TRBJ1-1; no clear D gene. The CDR3 extends over 14 amino acids. Trimming removed 3 bases at V and 5 bases at J, with 16 bases between. Germline V lookup: CDR1 GTSNPN, CDR2 SVGIG (reference sequence). Here the CDR3 DNA reads TGTGCCTGGAGCGGGTCCCCCCGTGGGACTGAAGCTTTCTTT. Translating it yields CAWSGSPRGTEAFF. Combining the CDR3 with reference TRBV30 and TRBJ1-1 gives the whole variable domain SQTIHQWPATLVQPVGSPLSLECTVEGTSNPNLYWYRQAAGRGLQLLFYSVGIGQISSEVPQNLSASRPQDRQFILSSKKLLLSDSGFYLCAWSGSPRGTEAFFGQGTRLTVV.

The chain links TRBV29-1 to TRBJ2-4, with D possibly TRBD1 on 7 matching bases. Germline V gene data show CDR1 as SQVTM and CDR2 as ANQGSEA. CDR3 length: 13 residues. V was trimmed by 6 bases and J by 8 bases, leaving 17 bases between them. CDR3 residues: CSVKQGTGDIQYF. The CDR3 nucleotides read TGCAGCGTCAAACAGGGGACTGGAGACATTCAGTACTTC.

V is TRBV5-1 and J is TRBJ2-5, with D possibly TRBD2 on 5 matching bases. CDR3 length: 16 residues. Germline values: CDR1 SGHRS, CDR2 YFSETQ. Trimming took off 0 bases at V and 5 bases at J, with 17 bases between the two ends. CDR3 region: CASSLVGVQLRETQYF. In DNA, the CDR3 is TGCGCCAGCAGCTTGGTCGGGGTCCAGTTGAGGGAGACCCAGTACTTC.

This chain links TRBV5-1 with TRBJ2-3; 15 nucleotides agree with TRBD2. The trim removed 7 bases at V and 3 bases at J, leaving 6 bases unmatched. Germline V lookup: CDR1 SGHRS, CDR2 YFSETQ. The CDR3 is 16 amino acids. The CDR3 DNA reads as TGCGCCAGCCAGCGGACTAGCGGGGGGGCAACAGATACGCAGTATTTT. It codes for CASQRTSGGATDTQYF.

A few counts support this clone. This chain links TRBV2 with TRBJ2-7; D unresolved. V lost 1 base and J 4 bases, leaving 2 bases between the germline ends. Germline CDR1 is SNHLY and CDR2 is FYNNEI. CDR3 length: 11 residues. The CDR3 sequence: CASSEGYEQYF. The CDR3 DNA reads TGTGCCAGCAGTGAAGGTTACGAGCAGTACTTC. Variable domain in full (rest from reference TRBV2 and TRBJ2-7): EPEVTQTPSHQVTQMGQEVILRCVPISNHLYFYWYRQILGQKVEFLVSFYNNEISEKSEIFDDQFSVERPDGSNFTLKIRSTKLEDSAMYFCASSEGYEQYFGPGTRLTVT.

This rearrangement joins TRBV30 to TRBJ2-2; D gene uncertain. CDR1 and CDR2 from the germline V gene are GTSNPN and SVGIG (reference sequence). Between the trimmed V and J ends, which lost 0 bases and 4 bases, there was a span of 12 bases. The length of the CDR3 is 15 residues. CDR3: CAWSVSSLGTGELFF. The CDR3, as DNA: TGTGCCTGGAGTGTTTCCAGTTTAGGCACCGGGGAGCTGTTTTTT. The variable domain in full, with the rest retrieved from reference TRBV30 and TRBJ2-2, is SQTIHQWPATLVQPVGSPLSLECTVEGTSNPNLYWYRQAAGRGLQLLFYSVGIGQISSEVPQNLSASRPQDRQFILSSKKLLLSDSGFYLCAWSVSSLGTGELFFGEGSRLTVL.

This chain uses TRBV9 with TRBJ2-3; D uncertain. CDR3 size: 15 residues. V was shortened by 1 base and J by 1 base, with 10 bases between the two germline ends. Germline CDR1 SGDLS, CDR2 YYNGEE. CDR3 bases: TGTGCCAGCAGCGTATTTATAGCTGGCACAGATACGCAGTATTTT. Protein sequence: CASSVFIAGTDTQYF.

The chain couples TRBV6-5 to TRBJ2-7; a weak D match, TRBD1 (6 bases). The ends were cut back, 4 bases at V and 3 bases at J, with 10 bases in the middle. CDR3 length: 13 residues. Germline-derived CDR1 and CDR2 are MNHEY and SVGAGI. CDR3 residues: CASSSGEGYEQYF. CDR3 DNA: TGTGCCAGCAGTTCAGGGGAAGGCTACGAGCAGTACTTC.

This chain links TRBV30 with TRBJ2-3; the D gene is possibly TRBD1 (5 bases). CDR1 and CDR2 (germline): GTSNPN, SVGIG (reference sequence). The germline V and J ends were trimmed by 2 bases and 9 bases, with 12 bases remaining between them. This CDR3 is built from 12 residues. Written as DNA, the CDR3 is TGTGCCTGGAGTTCCATGGACAAGACGCAGTATTTT. Its protein product is CAWSSMDKTQYF. The complete variable domain, with remaining parts taken from reference TRBV30 and TRBJ2-3, reads SQTIHQWPATLVQPVGSPLSLECTVEGTSNPNLYWYRQAAGRGLQLLFYSVGIGQISSEVPQNLSASRPQDRQFILSSKKLLLSDSGFYLCAWSSMDKTQYFGPGTRLTVL.

V usage is TRBV29-1 and J usage is TRBJ1-1; tentative D call: TRBD1 (5 bases). Germline loops: CDR1 SQVTM, CDR2 ANQGSEA. The germline V and J ends were trimmed by 5 bases and 3 bases, with 16 bases remaining between them. The CDR3 totals 14 residues. Written as DNA, the CDR3 is TGCAGCGTTCTCCCAACTACAGGACACACTGAAGCTTTCTTT. Its translation: CSVLPTTGHTEAFF.

This clone was observed a handful of times. The chain joins TRBV7-9 to TRBJ2-7; D is unclear. The CDR3 runs 14 residues. The V and J ends lost 4 bases and 0 bases respectively, with 10 bases between them. Germline V gene lookup returns CDR1 SEHNR and CDR2 FQNEAQ (reference sequence). The chain's CDR3 is CASSSPSSSYEQYF. The CDR3 bases are TGTGCCAGCAGCTCCCCCAGTAGCTCCTACGAGCAGTACTTC.

This clone was seen only a few times. The J gene is TRBJ2-7, the V gene TRBV7-2; tentative D call: TRBD2 (5 bases). This CDR3 is built from 13 residues. The V end lost 2 bases, the J end lost 3 bases, and 8 bases lay between the germline ends. Germline V lookup: CDR1 SGHTA, CDR2 FQGNSA. The CDR3 is CASSLKGLYEQYF. The CDR3 nucleotides are TGTGCCAGCAGCTTAAAAGGACTCTACGAGCAGTACTTC.

The chain uses TRBV4-1 and TRBJ2-3; D is uncertain. Germline-derived CDR1 and CDR2 are MGHRA and YSYEKL. The V end was cut by 3 bases, the J end by 6 bases, with 7 bases between. This CDR3 is 12 amino acids long. The CDR3, as DNA: TGCGCCAGCAGCCAGATCATGGATACGCAGTATTTT. Amino acid sequence: CASSQIMDTQYF.

As regards this clone: This sample also contains other DNA sequences that code for the same CDR3. The CDR3 region has the DNA TGTGCCATCAGTGAGACAGGGAACACTGAAGCTTTCTTT. It encodes CAISETGNTEAFF. The chain has TRBV10-3 and TRBJ1-1, with a weak D call TRBD1 (5 bases). Germline CDR1 is ENHRY and CDR2 is SYGVKD. Trimming pared 2 bases from V and 1 base from J, leaving 5 bases between. This CDR3 region has 13 residues.

The chain combines TRBV6-5 with TRBJ2-1; no firm D call. From germline, CDR1 is MNHEY and CDR2 SVGAGI. Between the trimmed V and J ends, which lost 6 bases and 4 bases, there was a span of 4 bases. CDR3 length: 11 amino acids. CDR3 amino acids: CASRDYNEQFF. The CDR3 DNA sequence: TGTGCCAGCAGGGATTACAATGAGCAGTTCTTC.

V gene TRBV9 combines with J gene TRBJ1-4; possible D gene TRBD1, 6 bases. The CDR3 consists of 16 residues. Trimming pared 2 bases from V and 7 bases from J, leaving 18 bases between. Germline V gene data show CDR1 as SGDLS and CDR2 as YYNGEE. CDR3 loop: CASSVRRQESTEKLFF. The CDR3 nucleotides are TGTGCCAGCAGCGTCAGGAGACAGGAAAGTACTGAAAAACTGTTTTTT.

This sequence joins TRBV27 and TRBJ2-7, with 7 bases fitting TRBD1. Germline assignment: CDR1 MNHEY and CDR2 SMNVEV (reference sequence). Trimming removed 5 bases from V and 2 bases from J; junction bases left unmatched: 6. The CDR3 spans 14 residues. The CDR3 reads CASSDFQGAYEQYF. The CDR3 DNA sequence: TGTGCCAGCAGTGACTTCCAGGGGGCCTACGAGCAGTACTTC.

The V call is TRBV2, the J call TRBJ2-3; D is tentatively TRBD1 or TRBD2 (5 bases each). With 4 bases removed from V and 10 bases from J, the gap between germline ends came to 15 bases. The CDR3 is 13 residues long. From germline, CDR1 is SNHLY and CDR2 FYNNEI. CDR3 sequence reads: CASSGETAGAQYF. CDR3 sequence (DNA): TGTGCCAGCAGTGGGGAGACAGCAGGAGCGCAGTATTTT.

This rearrangement joins TRBV29-1 to TRBJ1-2; D might be TRBD1 (5 bases). The germline V gene encodes CDR1 SQVTM and CDR2 ANQGSEA. CDR3 length: 13 residues. V was pared by 1 base and J by 5 bases, with 11 bases between. The CDR3 sequence is CSVEGAGRYGYTF. The CDR3 DNA reads TGCAGCGTTGAAGGGGCAGGGCGGTATGGCTACACCTTC.

This rearrangement joins TRBV29-1 to TRBJ1-2, with D perhaps TRBD1 (6 bases). This CDR3 region has 12 residues. Germline V gene data show CDR1 as SQVTM and CDR2 as ANQGSEA. V dropped 8 bases and J dropped 4 bases, with 14 bases sitting between them. The CDR3, as DNA: TGCAGCACTCGACAGGCATCCTATGGCTACACCTTC. Protein sequence: CSTRQASYGYTF.

A few counts support this clone. The V gene is TRBV6-6, the J gene TRBJ2-3; no clear D. Germline V gives CDR1 MNHNY, CDR2 SVGAGI (reference sequence). This CDR3 region has 13 residues. V was shortened by 1 base and J by 3 bases, with 5 bases between the two germline ends. In nucleotides, the CDR3 is TGTGCCAGCAGTTACTATAGAACAGATACGCAGTATTTT. Protein sequence: CASSYYRTDTQYF.

The chain links TRBV2 to TRBJ2-7; D gene unclear. Trimming removed 5 bases from V and 3 bases from J, with 11 bases in between. CDR1 and CDR2 (germline): SNHLY, FYNNEI. The CDR3 has 13 residues. The CDR3 protein is CASSTSEIYEQYF. The DNA for the CDR3 is TGTGCCAGCAGTACAAGCGAAATCTACGAGCAGTACTTC.

The chain combines TRBV10-2 with TRBJ2-3; no firm D call. CDR1 is WSHSY, CDR2 SAAADI, per germline. CDR3 length: 14 residues. Trimming took 6 bases from V and 4 from J, leaving 14 bases between them. The CDR3 spells CASRDASLADTQYF. CDR3 nucleotides: TGCGCCAGCAGGGACGCGAGCCTTGCAGATACGCAGTATTTT.

This clone has more than one count but fewer than ten. The DNA for the CDR3 is TGTGCCAGTAGTATTGGGGCAGGGATCGGCTACACCTTC. As protein: CASSIGAGIGYTF. This chain uses TRBV19 with TRBJ1-2, with D tentatively TRBD1 (5 bases). Germline V lookup: CDR1 LNHDA, CDR2 SQIVND (reference sequence). V was clipped by 3 bases and J by 8 bases, with 13 bases between them. CDR3 length: 13 residues.